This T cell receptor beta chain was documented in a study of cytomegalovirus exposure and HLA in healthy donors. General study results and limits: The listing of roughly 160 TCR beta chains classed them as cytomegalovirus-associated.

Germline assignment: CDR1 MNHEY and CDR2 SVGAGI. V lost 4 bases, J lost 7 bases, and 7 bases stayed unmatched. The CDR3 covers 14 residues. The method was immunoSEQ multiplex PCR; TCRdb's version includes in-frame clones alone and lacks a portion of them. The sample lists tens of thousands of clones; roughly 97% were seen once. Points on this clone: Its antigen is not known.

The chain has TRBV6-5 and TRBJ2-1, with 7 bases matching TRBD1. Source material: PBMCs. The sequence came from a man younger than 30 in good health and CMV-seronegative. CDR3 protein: CASSFKQGWNEQFF. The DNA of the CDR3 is TGTGCCAGCAGTTTCAAACAGGGGTGGAATGAGCAGTTCTTC.